This passage covers 20 T cell receptor beta chains from one sample sequenced in a study of prognosis after radiotherapy for stage I lung cancer (dated by TCRdb to the early 2020s). The run used an Illumina HiSeq 3000. The TCR beta CDR3 region was amplified from genomic DNA by two rounds of multiplex PCR. In the first PCR round, primers specific to each TRBV and TRBJ gene were used, and the primer sequences were filed in Chinese patent CN105087789A. TCRdb passed the public sequencing reads through fastp at Q25 and MiXCR, retaining productive beta sequences. One record per CDR3 amino acid sequence lists the most common genes and DNA. The sample contains fewer than 30,000 distinct CDR3 sequences, just over 45% of them found a single time. The leading ten clones occupy 15% of the sample. This specimen was PBMCs, taken before or after stereotactic body radiation therapy (not recorded which). These receptors all stem from a donor aged 50 or older with non-small cell lung cancer.

Note on this clonotype: One junction end does not reproduce the germline sequence, and a read error may be involved. V gene TRBV6-1 combines with J gene TRBJ1-2; D call uncertain. The CDR3 has 13 residues. Looked up from germline, CDR1 is MNHNS and CDR2 is SASEGT. CDR3 in amino acids: CASIETGGYVYTF. The CDR3 coding sequence is TGTGCCAGCATCGAGACGGGTGGCTATGTCTACACCTTC.

This clonotype was recorded at least ten times. The V gene is TRBV4-3, the J gene TRBJ1-5; D unresolved. Deletions cut 0 bases from V and 3 bases from J, with 9 bases between. This CDR3 contains 15 residues. Germline loops: CDR1 LGHNA, CDR2 YSLEER. The CDR3 here is CASSQEWGFNQPQHF. The CDR3 DNA follows: TGCGCCAGCAGCCAAGAATGGGGATTCAATCAGCCCCAGCATTTT.

On this clonotype itself: Only one base separates this from a far larger clonotype, so it likely reflects a read error. The CDR3 sequence is CASSYSGRVVNSPLHF. The CDR3 bases are TGTGCCAGCAGTTACTCAGGCAGGGTGGTGAATTCACCCCTCCACTTT. This sequence joins TRBV6-4 and TRBJ1-6, with TRBD1 as a possible D gene (5 bases). This CDR3 spans 16 amino acids. Germline-derived CDR1 and CDR2 are MRHNA and SNTAGT.

This clonotype is medium-sized in the sample. The chain links TRBV7-6 to TRBJ1-3, with a tentative D call TRBD1 (5 bases). Germline-derived CDR1 and CDR2 are SGHVS and FNYEAQ. CDR3 length: 15 amino acids. Trimming took off 0 bases at V and 2 bases at J, with 8 bases between the two ends. CDR3 sequence reads: CASSLALGAGNTIYF. DNA for the CDR3: TGTGCCAGCAGCTTAGCGTTGGGGGCTGGAAACACCATATATTTT.

The chain recombines TRBV11-2 with TRBJ2-1, with a weak D call TRBD2 (5 bases). CDR3 length: 15 residues. Germline values: CDR1 SGHAT, CDR2 FQNNGV. Between the trimmed V and J ends, which lost 2 bases and 5 bases, there was a span of 13 bases. The CDR3 region has the DNA TGTGCCAGCAGCTTATTCAACGGGATTCACAATGAGCAGTTCTTC. Encoded protein: CASSLFNGIHNEQFF.

A remark on this clonotype: This clone may be a read error of a much larger clone one base away. This sequence joins TRBV3-1 and TRBJ2-7; D is unresolved. The germline CDR1 and CDR2 sequences are LGHDT and YNNKEL (reference sequence). The CDR3 loop spans 12 amino acids. The CDR3 nucleotides read TGTTCCAGCATCCGGAATGTCTACGAGCAGTACTTC. Residues: CSSIRNVYEQYF.

This clonotype showed up many times. The chain combines TRBV20-1 with TRBJ2-5; maybe TRBD2 (7 bases). CDR1 and CDR2 from the germline V gene are DFQATT and SNEGSKA (reference sequence). Trimming took off 0 bases at V and 2 bases at J, with 13 bases between the two ends. This CDR3 is built from 15 residues. The CDR3 DNA is TGCAGTGCTAGAGATGGGCGGGGGCGACAAGAGACCCAGTACTTC. Translating gives CSARDGRGRQETQYF.

In its sample, this clonotype was seen a few times. Possible read error: a much larger clone is one base away. The gene calls are TRBV6-1 and TRBJ1-2, with 7 nucleotides matching TRBD1. Germline CDR1 and CDR2: MNHNS and SASEGT. The CDR3 has 13 amino acids. CDR3 protein: CAISTRTGEGYTF. CDR3 DNA: TGTGCCATCAGTACCAGGACAGGAGAAGGCTACACCTTC.

V gene TRBV7-2 combines with J gene TRBJ1-3, with no clear D. The germline V gene encodes CDR1 SGHTA and CDR2 FQGNSA. V gave up 7 bases and J gave up 0 bases, with 16 bases separating them. This CDR3 is 16 amino acids long. In DNA form, the CDR3 reads TGTGCCAGCACCAAGACCCCCCCAAGCTCTGGAAACACCATATATTTT. This codes for CASTKTPPSSGNTIYF.

This clonotype showed up many times. The V gene is TRBV7-3, the J gene TRBJ2-2; TRBD1 matches at 8 bases. Trimming cost V 5 bases and J 7 bases; bases outside gene matches: 9. The germline CDR1 and CDR2 sequences are SGHTA and FQGTGA. The CDR3 is 15 amino acids. The CDR3 loop reads CASSVDRGRGGELFF. DNA for the CDR3: TGTGCCAGCAGCGTAGACAGGGGCCGGGGCGGGGAGCTGTTTTTT.

This clonotype qualifies as medium-sized. The chain couples TRBV28 to TRBJ2-7; the match to TRBD2 covers 7 bases. The germline CDR1 and CDR2 sequences are MDHEN and SYDVKM. CDR3 length equals 16 residues. Germline trimming cut 4 bases from V and 9 bases from J; bases unmatched to any gene: 18. CDR3 sequence (DNA): TGTGCCAGCAGTTCCCCGGCTAGCGGCTACACCTTTGGGCAGTACTTC. Translated, it gives CASSSPASGYTFGQYF. The whole variable domain, remainder taken from reference TRBV28 and TRBJ2-7, is DVKVTQSSRYLVKRTGEKVFLECVQDMDHENMFWYRQDPGLGLRLIYFSYDVKMKEKGDIPEGYSVSREKKERFSLILESASTNQTSMYLCASSSPASGYTFGQYFGPGTRLTVT.

This clonotype was counted between two and nine times. CDR3 residues: CASGDGERDTQYF. The CDR3 nucleotides read TGTGCCAGCGGGGACGGTGAGAGAGATACGCAGTATTTT. V usage is TRBV6-2 or TRBV6-3 and J usage is TRBJ2-3; TRBD1 or TRBD2 may be the D gene (5 bases each). Trimming removed 8 bases at V and 5 bases at J, with 14 bases between. CDR3 length equals 13 residues. In germline, CDR1 is MNHEY, CDR2 SVGEGT.

This clonotype was observed a few times. This chain joins TRBV2 and TRBJ2-5; the match to TRBD2 covers 8 bases. The CDR3 consists of 14 residues. Germline V gene lookup returns CDR1 SNHLY and CDR2 FYNNEI. Losses at the gene ends were 6 bases for V and 4 bases for J; bases not matched to a gene: 7. Here the CDR3 reads CASSNTGGAETQYF. In DNA, the CDR3 is TGTGCCAGCAGCAACACGGGGGGGGCAGAGACCCAGTACTTC. Drawing the rest from reference TRBV2 and TRBJ2-5, the complete variable domain is EPEVTQTPSHQVTQMGQEVILRCVPISNHLYFYWYRQILGQKVEFLVSFYNNEISEKSEIFDDQFSVERPDGSNFTLKIRSTKLEDSAMYFCASSNTGGAETQYFGPGTRLLVL.

Many counts were recorded for this clonotype. The chain employs TRBV18 and TRBJ2-2; D call uncertain. V lost 5 bases and J 2 bases, leaving 12 bases between the germline ends. CDR1 KGHSH and CDR2 LQKENI come from the germline V gene. This CDR3 has 15 amino acids. CDR3 region: CASSTTVTNTGELFF. The CDR3 DNA reads as TGTGCCAGCTCAACCACAGTTACTAACACCGGGGAGCTGTTTTTT. Variable domain in full (rest from reference TRBV18 and TRBJ2-2): NAGVMQNPRHLVRRRGQEARLRCSPMKGHSHVYWYRQLPEEGLKFMVYLQKENIIDESGMPKERFSAEFPKEGPSILRIQQVVRGDSAAYFCASSTTVTNTGELFFGEGSRLTVL.

This clonotype came up many times. The chain is built from TRBV9 and TRBJ1-1; 9 nucleotides line up with TRBD1. V lost 0 bases, J lost 7 bases, and 1 base stayed unmatched. CDR1 is SGDLS, CDR2 YYNGEE, per germline. This CDR3 spans 13 amino acids. The CDR3 DNA reads TGTGCCAGCAGCGTAGAGACAGGGGGTGAAGCTTTCTTT. Translating gives CASSVETGGEAFF.

This clonotype is medium-sized by share. The genes are TRBV27 and TRBJ2-7; weak D call: TRBD2 (5 bases). V gave up 5 bases and J gave up 4 bases, with 18 bases separating them. There are 15 residues in the CDR3. Germline V gene data show CDR1 as MNHEY and CDR2 as SMNVEV (reference sequence). Written as DNA, the CDR3 is TGTGCCAGCAGTCCCGGGATTTCTGGATTTTACGAGCAGTACTTC. Translating gives CASSPGISGFYEQYF.

This clonotype was seen once. A much more abundant neighbour one base away suggests this may be a read error. The chain is built from TRBV7-9 and TRBJ1-6; TRBD1 matches at 7 bases. The CDR3 sequence is 19 residues long. Germline V lookup: CDR1 SEHNR, CDR2 FQNEAQ (reference sequence). Trimming took 7 bases from V and 4 from J; bases not matched to a gene: 19. CDR3 DNA sequence: TGTGCCAGCATTTCCCCCCCCACGGGACAGCTTCCTTATAATTCACCCCTCCACTTT. Translating gives CASISPPTGQLPYNSPLHF.

This clonotype was counted ten times or more. The chain is built from TRBV27 and TRBJ1-2, with D possibly being TRBD1 (5 bases). V was pared by 2 bases and J by 4 bases, with 20 bases between. The CDR3 spans 17 residues. Per the germline V gene, CDR1 is MNHEY and CDR2 is SMNVEV (reference sequence). The CDR3 protein is CASSLRFAGRELYGYTF. The CDR3, as DNA: TGTGCCAGCAGTTTACGGTTTGCAGGGAGGGAACTCTATGGCTACACCTTC.

The chain couples TRBV11-2 to TRBJ2-1; TRBD1 is a possible D gene (6 bases). This CDR3 has 15 amino acids. Germline assignment: CDR1 SGHAT and CDR2 FQNNGV. Trimming shortened V by 1 base and J by 4 bases, and 11 bases separated the two germline ends. CDR3 DNA sequence: TGTGCCAGCAGCTTAGCTGGGACACTATACAATGAGCAGTTCTTC. Encoded protein: CASSLAGTLYNEQFF. The variable domain in full, completed from reference TRBV11-2 and TRBJ2-1, reads EAGVAQSPRYKIIEKRQSVAFWCNPISGHATLYWYQQILGQGPKLLIQFQNNGVVDDSQLPKDRFSAERLKGVDSTLKIQPAKLEDSAVYLCASSLAGTLYNEQFFGPGTRLTVL.

About this clonotype itself: Only one base separates this from a far larger clonotype, so it likely reflects a read error. J is TRBJ2-1 and V is TRBV6-4, with 9 bases identical to TRBD1. V gave up 10 bases and J gave up 9 bases; unmatched junction bases: 19. CDR3 length equals 16 residues. Germline V gene lookup returns CDR1 MRHNA and CDR2 SNTAGT. CDR3 sequence: CAIIPGTGNTGAEQFF. DNA of the CDR3: TGTGCCATCATCCCCGGGACAGGGAATACGGGCGCTGAGCAGTTCTTC.